The present T cell receptor beta chain was sequenced within a study of OX40 agonist ivuxolimab in advanced cancers. For the study in its entirety: The costimulatory receptor OX40 (CD134) was targeted by ivuxolimab, a fully human IgG2 agonistic monoclonal antibody. The dose-escalation cohort was approximately 83% male with a mean age of about 60 years, ranging from about 20 to 85. Intravenous ivuxolimab was administered to patients every 2 weeks at six dose levels: 0.01, 0.1, 0.3, 1.5, 3 and 10 mg/kg. Peripheral TCRbeta sequencing was intended to test whether TCR sequence diversity was altered and clonal T-cell expansion was caused by ivuxolimab. Among the roughly 50 dose-escalation patients, around 19 had hepatocellular carcinoma, around 15 melanoma, 9 renal cell carcinoma and 9 head and neck cancer. Partial responses were achieved by three dose-escalation patients, of whom one had hepatocellular carcinoma and two had cutaneous melanoma. The paper describes the monotherapy dose-escalation part (N ≈ 52 patients) of the phase I trial of ivuxolimab. Prior anti-PD-1, anti-PD-L1 or anti-CTLA-4 therapy was permitted, and about two fifths of dose-escalation patients had received checkpoint inhibitors.

Genomic DNA was extracted from sorted cells for sequencing of the TCRbeta CDR3 region. The immunoSEQ Assay was used to sequence the TCRbeta CDR3 regions. Imported from immuneACCESS, the table was reduced by TCRdb to in-frame sequences with V and J called. These copies leave out some clones; in studies compared against another copy, an unresolved V gene accounts for under half, and the cause of the remainder is not known. The sample profile shows about 95,000 clones; 70% to 85% of them were found once. Together, the top ten hold 3% to 4% of the sample. Overall results and qualifications from the work: Which antigens the clonally expanded peripheral T cells were specific for was not determined. Clonal expansion of both CD4+ and CD8+ blood T cells was observed from baseline to week 6 at doses 0.1 to 3.0 mg/kg. In the 0.1-3.0 mg/kg groups, partial responders had among the lowest normalized peripheral clonal expansion, particularly in CD8+ T cells. Low levels of normalized T-cell clonal expansion were also shown by some nonresponding patients. After ivuxolimab, more expanded clones were found on average in CD8+ T cells than in CD4+ T cells.

Notes on this clone: Its specific antigen is unknown. No much larger clone is present one base from it, and per-base qualities are unavailable.

The trial excluded patients who had a history of autoimmune disease or were on systemic immunosuppression. In every dose cohort, peripheral blood was drawn for TCR sequencing at baseline, cycle 4 day 1, and cycle 7 day 1. Samples came from an open-label, multicenter, first-in-human phase I dose-escalation trial of ivuxolimab. The trial enrolled adults with locally advanced or metastatic head and neck squamous cell, hepatocellular, melanoma or renal cell carcinoma. Before TCR sequencing, CD4+ and CD8+ T cells were separately sorted from peripheral blood. Its CDR3 holds 17 amino acids, cysteine through phenylalanine. The DNA shown is the 51-base CDR3, in frame from base 1.

This sequence was found in an adult with an advanced solid tumor such as melanoma, head and neck, liver or kidney cancer. The chain links TRBV12-1 with TRBJ2-7. TRBV12-1 counts as a pseudogene. The input for sequencing was CD4+ or CD8+ T cells sorted from blood, taken in a trial of the OX40 agonist ivuxolimab. The CDR3 in this case is CASSPYNGNEHRYEQYF. The DNA reads TGTGCCAGCAGCCCCTACAACGGTAACGAGCACCGTTACGAGCAGTACTTC.